Each of the 31 T cell receptor beta chains below was sequenced from the same sample in a study of technical replicates of blood from a few donors. The protocol was immunoSEQ multiplex PCR, while the TCRdb copy is restricted to in-frame clones and leaves out a portion. The table includes 75,000 to 100,000 clones, approximately 95% detected once. The source material was T cells isolated from PBMCs. The receptors stem from a human donor in good health.

The chain employs TRBV7-9 and TRBJ2-7; the D gene is possibly TRBD2 (7 bases). Germline V gene data show CDR1 as SEHNR and CDR2 as FQNEAQ (reference sequence). V shed 3 bases and J shed 7 bases, with 13 bases lying between them. This CDR3 contains 13 residues. CDR3 sequence reads: CASSFRGAREQYF. DNA of the CDR3: TGTGCCAGCAGCTTTCGGGGGGCGCGAGAGCAGTACTTC. The entire variable domain, with the rest obtained from reference TRBV7-9 and TRBJ2-7, is as follows: DTGVSQNPRHKITKRGQNVTFRCDPISEHNRLYWYRQTLGQGPEFLTYFQNEAQLEKSRLLSDRFSAERPKGSFSTLEIQRTEQGDSAMYLCASSFRGAREQYFGPGTRLTVT.

V is TRBV6-1 and J is TRBJ1-4; TRBD1 is a possible D gene (5 bases). Germline CDR1 reads MNHNS; CDR2 reads SASEGT. V lost 7 bases and J lost 3, with 12 bases in between. There are 14 residues in the CDR3. The CDR3 DNA reads TGTGCCAGCAATCTCAGGGAGGCTAATGAAAAACTGTTTTTT. Translation: CASNLREANEKLFF.

The CDR3 here is CASSSSSGNTIYF. CDR3 sequence (DNA): TGTGCCAGCAGTTCCAGCTCTGGAAACACCATATATTTT. The V and J genes are TRBV27 and TRBJ1-3; no clear D. The CDR3 covers 13 residues. Germline lookup yields CDR1 MNHEY and CDR2 SMNVEV (reference sequence). V dropped 4 bases and J dropped 0 bases, with 4 bases sitting between them.

The V gene is TRBV5-1, the J gene TRBJ1-3; D remains ambiguous. V was shortened by 0 bases and J by 0 bases, with 10 bases between the two germline ends. This CDR3 contains 16 residues. Germline CDR1 reads SGHRS; CDR2 reads YFSETQ. CDR3: CASSLVPLSSGNTIYF. As DNA, the CDR3 is TGCGCCAGCAGCTTGGTTCCCCTGAGCTCTGGAAACACCATATATTTT.

This clone has only one observation. The chain recombines TRBV5-1 with TRBJ1-2, with D tentatively TRBD1 (6 bases). The CDR3 contains 11 residues. Germline V gene data show CDR1 as SGHRS and CDR2 as YFSETQ. Trimming removed 4 bases at V and 8 bases at J, with 9 bases between. For the CDR3, the DNA is TGCGCCAGCAGCGAGACAGGAGGCTACACCTTC. As protein: CASSETGGYTF.

The genes are TRBV14 and TRBJ2-7; TRBD1 agrees at 7 bases. Germline V gene data show CDR1 as SGHDN and CDR2 as FVKESK. The CDR3 extends over 16 amino acids. V shed 5 bases and J 3 bases; nucleotides not matched to a gene: 13. The CDR3 DNA sequence: TGTGCCAGCAGCATTCACAGGGGCCTAAAGATCTACGAGCAGTACTTC. It is translated as CASSIHRGLKIYEQYF.

The rearrangement uses TRBV2 and TRBJ2-1; D perhaps matches TRBD1 (6 bases). Trimming pared 5 bases from V and 2 bases from J, leaving 10 bases between. This CDR3 is built from 14 residues. The germline V gene encodes CDR1 SNHLY and CDR2 FYNNEI. Here the CDR3 reads CASSQQGPYNEQFF. The CDR3 bases are TGTGCCAGCAGTCAACAGGGACCCTACAATGAGCAGTTCTTC.

This chain joins TRBV5-5 and TRBJ1-1; 7 bases align to TRBD1. The junction had 4 bases not matched to a gene; V was cut back by 4 bases and J by 4 bases. From germline, CDR1 is SGHKS and CDR2 YYEKEE (reference sequence). This CDR3 comprises 13 residues. The CDR3 DNA reads as TGTGCCAGCAGCCGACAGGGATCCACTGAAGCTTTCTTT. This translates into CASSRQGSTEAFF.

The rearrangement uses TRBV7-6 and TRBJ2-1, with D perhaps TRBD1 (5 bases). Germline CDR1 is SGHVS and CDR2 is FNYEAQ. The CDR3 runs to 11 residues. Trimming removed 8 bases from V and 9 bases from J, with 11 bases in between. CDR3 nucleotide sequence: TGTGCCAGCTCCTGGGGCGGTGAGCAGTTCTTC. Translated, it gives CASSWGGEQFF.

The chain is built from TRBV13 and TRBJ2-5; no firm D call. This CDR3 has 15 amino acids. Trimming removed 0 bases at V and 5 bases at J, with 13 bases between. Germline CDR1 PRHDT, CDR2 FYEKMQ (reference sequence). The CDR3, as DNA: TGTGCCAGCAGCTTAGGCCACGCGGCGTGGGAGACCCAGTACTTC. Translation gives CASSLGHAAWETQYF.

This chain joins TRBV2 and TRBJ2-3; TRBD2 aligns across 7 bases. The CDR3 runs 15 residues. Germline V gene sequence: CDR1 SNHLY, CDR2 FYNNEI. V dropped 1 base and J dropped 4; count of bases not matched to a gene: 5. The DNA of the CDR3 is TGTGCCAGCAGTGAAGTCTTAGGGAGGGCAGATACGCAGTATTTT. It is translated as CASSEVLGRADTQYF.

J is TRBJ1-2 and V is TRBV7-9, with unresolved D. Trimming took off 3 bases at V and 8 bases at J, with 10 bases between the two ends. The length of the CDR3 is 12 residues. Germline V gene sequence: CDR1 SEHNR, CDR2 FQNEAQ (reference sequence). The CDR3 nucleotides read TGTGCCAGCAGCTTTGGGCAGAGAGGCTACACCTTC. Translation: CASSFGQRGYTF.

This chain uses TRBV4-2 with TRBJ2-7, with D possibly matching TRBD1 (5 bases). This CDR3 contains 17 residues. Trimming stripped 1 base from V and 3 bases from J, with 19 bases between. Germline V gene data show CDR1 as LGHNA and CDR2 as YNFKEQ. Here the CDR3 DNA reads TGTGCCAGCAGCCAAGTCATCAGGCAGGGCGAGAACTACGAGCAGTACTTC. Amino acid sequence: CASSQVIRQGENYEQYF.

The rearrangement links TRBV5-6 to TRBJ2-5; D may be TRBD2 (6 bases). Trimming cost V 4 bases and J 4 bases, with 17 bases left between them. CDR3 length equals 15 residues. CDR1 is SGHDT and CDR2 is YYEEEE in the germline V gene. CDR3: CASSLIYGGRETQYF. In DNA, the CDR3 is TGTGCCAGCAGCCTAATCTATGGGGGGAGAGAGACCCAGTACTTC.

V is TRBV15 and J is TRBJ2-1; D unclear. Germline V gives CDR1 LNHNV, CDR2 YYDKDF (reference sequence). V was cut by 4 bases and J by 6 bases, with 10 bases left in between. CDR3 size: 13 residues. Here the CDR3 DNA reads TGTGCCACCAGCACAGGATTAAGCAATGAGCAGTTCTTC. Translating it yields CATSTGLSNEQFF.

This rearrangement joins TRBV28 to TRBJ2-1; 7 nucleotides match TRBD2. The CDR3 covers 16 residues. The junction had 8 bases not matched to a gene; V was cut back by 3 bases and J by 3 bases. Germline V gene lookup returns CDR1 MDHEN and CDR2 SYDVKM. The CDR3: CASSFLGAGNYNEQFF. The CDR3 DNA is TGTGCCAGCAGTTTCCTGGGAGCGGGAAACTACAATGAGCAGTTCTTC.

V gene TRBV6-1 combines with J gene TRBJ1-2, with TRBD1 matching 8 bases. The germline gives CDR1 MNHNS, CDR2 SASEGT. Trimming removed 11 bases from V and 9 bases from J; junction bases left unmatched: 14. CDR3 length: 13 residues. Written as DNA, the CDR3 is TGTGCCGGCACGGGACAGGCCCCCCGGAGCTACACCTTC. The encoded protein is CAGTGQAPRSYTF.

There are a few counts of this clone. The CDR3 nucleotides read TGTGCCAGCAGCCTTGGGACAGGGTCTTCACCCCTCCACTTT. The encoded protein is CASSLGTGSSPLHF. The chain recombines TRBV2 with TRBJ1-6; 9 bases align to TRBD1. V shed 6 bases and J 9 bases; nucleotides not matched to a gene: 6. CDR1 SNHLY and CDR2 FYNNEI come from the germline V gene. CDR3 size: 14 residues.

The chain employs TRBV19 and TRBJ1-1; D gene ambiguous. Germline loops: CDR1 LNHDA, CDR2 SQIVND (reference sequence). The CDR3 sequence is 12 residues long. Deletions cut 6 bases from V and 6 bases from J, with 11 bases between. The CDR3 protein is CASSREGPEAFF. The CDR3 DNA follows: TGTGCCAGTAGCCGGGAGGGCCCTGAAGCTTTCTTT.

The chain links TRBV6-1 to TRBJ2-5; D may be TRBD1 (5 bases). Germline-derived CDR1 and CDR2 are MNHNS and SASEGT. Trimming left V 7 bases short and J 5 bases short, with 14 bases between. This CDR3 comprises 13 residues. The CDR3 region has the DNA TGTGCCAGCACCCTTAGGGGCACGGAGACCCAGTACTTC. Its translation: CASTLRGTETQYF.

CDR3: CASSPPRGGLAGGLKTGELFF. The CDR3 nucleotides are TGTGCCAGCAGTCCCCCCAGGGGAGGACTAGCGGGAGGGCTTAAGACCGGGGAGCTGTTTTTT. The chain employs TRBV28 and TRBJ2-2, with 15 nucleotides matching TRBD2. The V and J ends lost 5 bases and 5 bases, in that order; junction bases with no gene match: 18. The CDR3 consists of 21 residues. Germline assignment: CDR1 MDHEN and CDR2 SYDVKM.

The V gene is TRBV7-8, the J gene TRBJ1-1; TRBD1 agrees at 8 bases. Per the germline V gene, CDR1 is SGHVS and CDR2 is FQNEAQ. The J segment lost 0 bases and the V segment lost 5 bases, leaving 14 bases of the junction unmatched. The CDR3 extends over 18 amino acids. CDR3 in DNA: TGTGCCAGCAGCCACAATTCCGGGACAGGCCTTTTGAACACTGAAGCTTTCTTT. Translation: CASSHNSGTGLLNTEAFF.

V usage is TRBV5-6 and J usage is TRBJ2-1; 12 bases match TRBD2. J was trimmed by 1 base and V by 3 bases; bases with no gene match: 8. Germline V lookup: CDR1 SGHDT, CDR2 YYEEEE. The length of the CDR3 is 18 residues. For the CDR3, the DNA is TGTGCCAGCAGCTGGGGGCTAGCGGGAGGGATTTCCTACAATGAGCAGTTCTTC. This translates into CASSWGLAGGISYNEQFF.

This clone was found a few times. The J gene is TRBJ1-1, the V gene TRBV4-2, with D unclear. Trimming cost V 0 bases and J 0 bases, with 5 bases left between them. Per germline, CDR1 LGHNA and CDR2 YNFKEQ. The CDR3 extends over 14 amino acids. The CDR3 sequence: CASSQDQVNTEAFF. CDR3 DNA sequence: TGTGCCAGCAGCCAAGACCAGGTGAACACTGAAGCTTTCTTT.

This chain connects TRBV18 to TRBJ2-5, with D possibly matching TRBD2 (5 bases). The CDR3 runs to 16 residues. CDR1 and CDR2 from the germline V gene are KGHSH and LQKENI. V lost 3 bases and J lost 0, with 14 bases in between. The CDR3: CASSPQQLGNQETQYF. CDR3 in DNA: TGTGCCAGCTCACCCCAACAACTAGGGAACCAAGAGACCCAGTACTTC.

The chain joins TRBV29-1 to TRBJ2-6; perhaps TRBD1 as D (7 bases). CDR3 length: 15 amino acids. V shed 7 bases and J shed 2 bases, with 15 bases lying between them. Germline V lookup: CDR1 SQVTM, CDR2 ANQGSEA. CDR3 residues: CSAQARGAGANVLTF. DNA of the CDR3: TGCAGCGCCCAGGCCAGGGGGGCTGGGGCCAACGTCCTGACTTTC.

The chain combines TRBV5-4 with TRBJ2-7; TRBD1 agrees at 8 bases. Germline V gene data show CDR1 as SGHNT and CDR2 as YYREEE (reference sequence). The ends lost 3 bases at V and 6 bases at J; junction bases unmatched: 5. The CDR3 runs to 13 residues. Here the CDR3 reads CASSWTGTGEQYF. The CDR3 DNA reads as TGTGCCAGCAGCTGGACAGGGACTGGCGAGCAGTACTTC.

The chain is built from TRBV19 and TRBJ1-5, with TRBD1 as a possible D gene (5 bases). This CDR3 contains 15 residues. V was cut by 8 bases and J by 2 bases, with 16 bases left in between. Per germline, CDR1 LNHDA and CDR2 SQIVND (reference sequence). Here the CDR3 DNA reads TGTGCCAGTGTGAAGGGGAATCTGGGCAATCAGCCCCAGCATTTT. The encoded protein is CASVKGNLGNQPQHF.

The V call is TRBV7-2, the J call TRBJ2-3; weak D call: TRBD2 (5 bases). Per germline, CDR1 SGHTA and CDR2 FQGNSA. The CDR3 sequence is 14 residues long. Trimming cost V 4 bases and J 2 bases, with 10 bases left between them. The CDR3 spells CASSWTLYTDTQYF. The CDR3 nucleotides read TGTGCCAGCAGCTGGACTCTATACACAGATACGCAGTATTTT.

This chain joins TRBV5-4 and TRBJ2-2; no clear D gene. Germline V gives CDR1 SGHNT, CDR2 YYREEE (reference sequence). This CDR3 has 15 residues. V lost 1 base and J lost 2, with 9 bases in between. CDR3 residues: CASSLIKSNTGELFF. Here the CDR3 DNA reads TGTGCCAGCAGCTTGATAAAATCTAACACCGGGGAGCTGTTTTTT.

The chain links TRBV28 to TRBJ2-3; TRBD2 is a possible D gene (6 bases). Trimming pared 5 bases from V and 8 bases from J, leaving 26 bases between. The CDR3 spans 17 residues. Germline CDR1 MDHEN, CDR2 SYDVKM. CDR3 sequence reads: CASSQNPAGLASVTQYF. CDR3 bases: TGTGCCAGCAGTCAAAACCCCGCGGGGCTAGCTTCAGTTACGCAGTATTTT. Supplemented by reference TRBV28 and TRBJ2-3, the full variable domain reads DVKVTQSSRYLVKRTGEKVFLECVQDMDHENMFWYRQDPGLGLRLIYFSYDVKMKEKGDIPEGYSVSREKKERFSLILESASTNQTSMYLCASSQNPAGLASVTQYFGPGTRLTVL.